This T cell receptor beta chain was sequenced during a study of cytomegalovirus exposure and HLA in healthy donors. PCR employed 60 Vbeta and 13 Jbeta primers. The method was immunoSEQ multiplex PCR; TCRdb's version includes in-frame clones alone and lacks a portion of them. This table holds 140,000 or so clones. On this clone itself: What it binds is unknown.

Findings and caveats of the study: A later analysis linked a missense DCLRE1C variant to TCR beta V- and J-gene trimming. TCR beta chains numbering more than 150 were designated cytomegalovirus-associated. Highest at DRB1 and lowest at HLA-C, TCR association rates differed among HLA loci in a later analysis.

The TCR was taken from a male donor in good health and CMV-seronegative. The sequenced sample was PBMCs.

CDR3 residues: CASSRGTGADYEQYF. The CDR3 DNA follows: TGCGCCAGCAGCCGTGGGACAGGAGCTGACTACGAGCAGTACTTC. The chain has TRBV5-1 and TRBJ2-7; 8 bases map to TRBD1. The germline V gene encodes CDR1 SGHRS and CDR2 YFSETQ. The V segment lost 4 bases and the J segment 3 bases; nucleotides outside the gene matches: 9. CDR3 length: 15 residues.